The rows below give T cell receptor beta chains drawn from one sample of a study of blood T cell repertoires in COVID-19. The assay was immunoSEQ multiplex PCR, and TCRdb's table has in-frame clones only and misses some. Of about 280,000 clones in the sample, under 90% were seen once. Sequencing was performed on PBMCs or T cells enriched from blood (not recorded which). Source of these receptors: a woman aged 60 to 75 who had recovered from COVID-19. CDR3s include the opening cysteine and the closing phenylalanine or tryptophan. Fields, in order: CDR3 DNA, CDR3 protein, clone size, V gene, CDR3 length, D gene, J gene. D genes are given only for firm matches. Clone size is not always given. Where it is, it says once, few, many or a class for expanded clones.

TGTGCCAGCAGCGTAACGGGGTATAGGCCCTTAGGAAACACCATATATTTT	CASSVTGYRPLGNTIYF	NA	TRBV9	17	NA	TRBJ1-3
TGTGCCAGCAGCTTGGCCCTAGCGGGTTACAATGAGCAGTTCTTC	CASSLALAGYNEQFF	NA	TRBV5-4	15	TRBD2	TRBJ2-1
TGTGCCAGTAGTATACCGGGACAGGGTAGCAATCAGCCCCAGCATTTT	CASSIPGQGSNQPQHF	NA	TRBV19	16	TRBD1	TRBJ1-5
TGTGCCAGCACCCTCGGAGCGGGGGGGATTCTGAACACCGGGGAGCTGTTTTTT	CASTLGAGGILNTGELFF	NA	TRBV28	18	TRBD2	TRBJ2-2
TGTGCCACCAGCAGAGATGGGAGGGGTTTGGAGACCCAGTACTTC	CATSRDGRGLETQYF	NA	TRBV15	15	TRBD2	TRBJ2-5
TGTGCCAGCAGTTACTCTGGACAGGGGCGTCAAAAAGGCTACACCTTC	CASSYSGQGRQKGYTF	NA	TRBV6-6	16	TRBD1	TRBJ1-2
TGTGCCAGTAGTATAGCAGGTGAGGGTTTTGACGAGCAGTACTTC	CASSIAGEGFDEQYF	NA	TRBV19	15	NA	TRBJ2-7
TGCAGTGCTAGAAGTGAGGAAGCTTTCTTT	CSARSEEAFF	NA	TRBV20-1	10	NA	TRBJ1-1
TGTGCCAGTAGTAGAACCCGCAGGGAGACCCAGTACTTC	CASSRTRRETQYF	NA	TRBV19	13	NA	TRBJ2-5
TGCGCCAGCAGCTTGGCTCCGACAGGGACTAATGAAAAACTGTTTTTT	CASSLAPTGTNEKLFF	NA	TRBV5-1	16	TRBD1	TRBJ1-4
TGCGCCAGCAGCCAAGTGGGCAGGGGCGGGAGTAATGAGCAGTTCTTC	CASSQVGRGGSNEQFF	NA	TRBV4-1	16	NA	TRBJ2-1
TGCGCCAGCAGCTTGATCGACGGGACAGGGCGGAACGAGCAGTACTTC	CASSLIDGTGRNEQYF	NA	TRBV5-1	16	TRBD1	TRBJ2-7
TGTGCCAGCAGTTTAAGCCGGGCTAGCATCCGGAACACCGGGGAGCTGTTTTTT	CASSLSRASIRNTGELFF	once	TRBV27	18	NA	TRBJ2-2
TGTGCCAGCAGCCCTCAGGGAAATCAGCCCCAGCATTTT	CASSPQGNQPQHF	NA	TRBV3-1/TRBV3-2	13	NA	TRBJ1-5
TGTGCCAGCAGTAAGGGACAGAGAAATCAGCCCCAGCATTTT	CASSKGQRNQPQHF	NA	TRBV6-5	14	TRBD1	TRBJ1-5
TGTGCCAGCAGGCCACCTACAGGGCAACCACCTTATGGCTACACCTTC	CASRPPTGQPPYGYTF	NA	TRBV28	16	NA	TRBJ1-2
TGTGCCAGCAGGCCCCCCTCAGGAAACGAGCAGTACTTC	CASRPPSGNEQYF	NA	TRBV28	13	NA	TRBJ2-7
TGTGCCAGCTCACCACCGGGGGGTTTGGATGAAAAACTGTTTTTT	CASSPPGGLDEKLFF	NA	TRBV18	15	NA	TRBJ1-4
TGCAGCGTTGAAGAGGACAGCGCTCAGCCCCAGCATTTT	CSVEEDSAQPQHF	NA	TRBV29-1	13	NA	TRBJ1-5
TGTGCCAGTTGGGGACAGGGTTTCACTGAAGCTTTCTTT	CASWGQGFTEAFF	NA	TRBV19	13	TRBD1	TRBJ1-1
TGTGCCATCAGTGAGTCGACGGGGAGTTATGGCTACACCTTC	CAISESTGSYGYTF	NA	TRBV10-3	14	NA	TRBJ1-2
TGTGCCAGCAGCCCGACAGCAACCCCCTACAATGAGCAGTTCTTC	CASSPTATPYNEQFF	many	TRBV5-8	15	NA	TRBJ2-1
TGTGCCAGCAGCTTGTTTACCGGGGGGGAGCTGTTTTTT	CASSLFTGGELFF	NA	TRBV5-6	13	NA	TRBJ2-2
TGTGCCAGCTCGACAGGGGCTGGCTACACCTTC	CASSTGAGYTF	NA	TRBV19	11	TRBD1	TRBJ1-2
TGTGCCAGCAGCGAACAGGGGGACCGGGACCCCGCGAACACCGGGGAGCTGTTTTTT	CASSEQGDRDPANTGELFF	NA	TRBV9	19	TRBD1	TRBJ2-2
TGTGCCAGCAGTTACTCGGGACAGGGGGAGACCCAGTACTTC	CASSYSGQGETQYF	NA	TRBV6-5	14	TRBD1	TRBJ2-5
TGTGCCAGCAGTTCCGGGGGTTACGGTGAGCAGTTCTTC	CASSSGGYGEQFF	NA	TRBV6-5	13	NA	TRBJ2-1
TGTGCCAGCAGTTCGGGACAGAGGACCGGGGAGCTGTTTTTT	CASSSGQRTGELFF	NA	TRBV28	14	TRBD1	TRBJ2-2
TGTGCCAGCAGCTTGGGTTTCAGGGAAGACACTGAAGCTTTCTTT	CASSLGFREDTEAFF	NA	TRBV5-4	15	NA	TRBJ1-1
TGTGCCAGCCACAGGGGAAGCTCCTATAATTCACCCCTCCACTTT	CASHRGSSYNSPLHF	NA	TRBV6-5	15	TRBD1	TRBJ1-6
TGTGCGTCCCCTTGTAATACGTCAGGGTACCGTGGAAACACCATATATTTT	CASPCNTSGYRGNTIYF	NA	TRBV7-6	17	NA	TRBJ1-3
TGTGCCAGCAGGGCCGGGGGTTTGAGCACCGGGGAGCTGTTTTTT	CASRAGGLSTGELFF	NA	TRBV2	15	NA	TRBJ2-2
TGTGCCAGCTCCTACCCGGGGGAGGAGACCCAGTACTTC	CASSYPGEETQYF	few	TRBV11-2	13	NA	TRBJ2-5
TGCGCCAGCAGCCTTGTGGATGGCGGGAGTTCTGAGCAGTTCTTC	CASSLVDGGSSEQFF	NA	TRBV4-1	15	TRBD2	TRBJ2-1
TGTGCCACCAGACTAGCGTGGGAGCAGTACTTC	CATRLAWEQYF	NA	TRBV28	11	TRBD2	TRBJ2-7
TGTGCCAGCAGTGAAGCAGTTCGACAGGGGGTGGCTTTCTTT	CASSEAVRQGVAFF	NA	TRBV6-1	14	TRBD1	TRBJ1-1
TGCAGTGCTAGTGGAGGTGGCAGAAACACCATATATTTT	CSASGGGRNTIYF	once	TRBV20-1	13	NA	TRBJ1-3
TGCGCCAGCAGCTACTTAAGAGGACTAGCGGGACAAGAGACCCAGTACTTC	CASSYLRGLAGQETQYF	NA	TRBV5-1	17	TRBD2	TRBJ2-5
TGTGCCAGCACCCAACCCACAGGGGGAGGTGAAAAACTGTTTTTT	CASTQPTGGGEKLFF	NA	TRBV28	15	TRBD1	TRBJ1-4
TGTGCCAGCAGTCTGACAGGGGCCCAAACCTACGAGCAGTACTTC	CASSLTGAQTYEQYF	NA	TRBV28	15	TRBD1	TRBJ2-7
TGTGCCAGCAGCTTAACCCGGACTAGCGGGGGCCTGGGACAGTTCTTC	CASSLTRTSGGLGQFF	NA	TRBV7-3	16	TRBD2	TRBJ2-1
TGTGCCAGCAGTGCTGAGGCACAAGAGACCCAGTACTTC	CASSAEAQETQYF	NA	TRBV2	13	NA	TRBJ2-5
TGTGCCAGCAGTTACAGGTCGGAGACCCAGTACTTC	CASSYRSETQYF	NA	TRBV7-9	12	NA	TRBJ2-5
TGCGCCAGCAGCTGGACAGGGGCGGCCCAAGAGACCCAGTACTTC	CASSWTGAAQETQYF	NA	TRBV5-1	15	TRBD1	TRBJ2-5
TGTGCCAGCAGTTCTCGGCCACAGGGGGGTAATTCACCCCTCCACTTT	CASSSRPQGGNSPLHF	NA	TRBV5-6	16	TRBD1	TRBJ1-6
TGTGCCAGCGGTGACGACAGGGCCTATGGCTACACCTTC	CASGDDRAYGYTF	once	TRBV25-1	13	TRBD1	TRBJ1-2
TGTGCCAGCTCACCTCAACTAGCGGGGGAAACCTACAATGAGCAGTTCTTC	CASSPQLAGETYNEQFF	once	TRBV18	17	TRBD2	TRBJ2-1
TGTGCCAGCAGCTTACAGGCCTCCGGTGAGGGTGGCTACACCTTC	CASSLQASGEGGYTF	NA	TRBV7-6	15	NA	TRBJ1-2
TGTGCCAGCAGCCAACCCGGACTAGCGGGAAATGAGCAGTTCTTC	CASSQPGLAGNEQFF	once	TRBV3-1/TRBV3-2	15	TRBD2	TRBJ2-1
TGTGCCAGCAGTTATGCGACAGCGTATGGCTACACCTTC	CASSYATAYGYTF	NA	TRBV6-5	13	NA	TRBJ1-2
TGTGCCAGCAGCGTCGACAGGGCACGGGCTTTCTTT	CASSVDRARAFF	NA	TRBV7-9	12	TRBD1	TRBJ1-1
TGTGCCAGCAGCTTAACAGGGACTGGCTACACCTTC	CASSLTGTGYTF	NA	TRBV3-1/TRBV3-2	12	NA	TRBJ1-2
TGTGCCAGCGCGGGCGACAATCAGCCCCAGCATTTT	CASAGDNQPQHF	NA	TRBV2	12	NA	TRBJ1-5